The TCR beta chain described here comes from a study of OX40 agonist ivuxolimab in advanced cancers. Study context: Every 2 weeks, patients got intravenous ivuxolimab at one of six dose levels (0.01-10 mg/kg). Prior checkpoint blockade (anti-PD-1, anti-PD-L1 or anti-CTLA-4) was permitted; around 37% had it. Regarding the study as a whole: The average count of expanded clones was higher among CD8+ T cells than among CD4+. Normalized T-cell clonal expansion was also low in some nonresponders.

Points on this clone: No antigen is known for it.

Profiled with immunoSEQ multiplex PCR; TCRdb holds only in-frame clones, not every one. The top ten clones hold around 1.6% of a sample with over 75,000 clones, roughly 91% of them seen once. The receptor was derived from an adult with an advanced solid tumor such as melanoma, head and neck, liver or kidney cancer. Sequences were derived from CD4+ or CD8+ T cells sorted from blood, sampled in a trial of the OX40 agonist ivuxolimab.

The CDR3 protein is CSVERQGMTEAFF. CDR3 nucleotides: TGCAGCGTTGAACGACAGGGTATGACTGAAGCTTTCTTT. The chain is built from TRBV29-1 and TRBJ1-1, with 7 bases matching TRBD1. CDR1 and CDR2 from the germline V gene are SQVTM and ANQGSEA. The CDR3 extends over 13 amino acids. After removal of 2 bases from V and 5 bases from J, the junction contained 5 bases not matched to a gene.